The 21 T cell receptor beta chains below all came from one sample that was sequenced in a study of molecular identifiers for immune sequencing clone quantification. TCRdb analysed the PCR reads with MiXCR anew, one entry per CDR3 protein. The data show hundreds of thousands of distinct CDR3 sequences, roughly 23% seen once. Sequencing was done on a sample of naive CD8+ T cells from blood, with Jurkat cell RNA spiked in. As for subset: FACS-sorted CD8+CD4-CCR7+CD45RA+ naive T cells. The receptors here all came from a human donor in good health. Some libraries in this study had Jurkat cell RNA spiked in.

There are many counts of this clonotype. The J gene is TRBJ2-5, the V gene TRBV7-9; D is unclear. CDR3 length: 12 residues. V was shortened by 4 bases and J by 4 bases, with 7 bases between the two germline ends. Germline V CDR1 and CDR2: SEHNR, FQNEAQ (reference sequence). This CDR3 reads CASSSVPETQYF. The CDR3 nucleotides read TGTGCCAGCAGCTCAGTCCCAGAGACCCAGTACTTC.

The table lists this clonotype with many counts. The chain uses TRBV7-9 and TRBJ2-7; no clear D. Germline V gene data show CDR1 as SEHNR and CDR2 as FQNEAQ (reference sequence). V shed 1 base and J shed 4 bases, with 8 bases lying between them. CDR3 length equals 13 residues. The CDR3 protein is CASSLDTRYEQYF. CDR3 bases: TGTGCCAGCAGCTTAGATACACGGTACGAGCAGTACTTC.

The chain has TRBV30 and TRBJ2-3; 10 bases align to TRBD2. CDR3 size: 16 residues. Trimming at V came to 1 base and at J to 9 bases, leaving 13 bases not matched to a gene. Looked up from germline, CDR1 is GTSNPN and CDR2 is SVGIG (reference sequence). The CDR3 is CAWSGASGGAQITQYF. The DNA of the CDR3 is TGTGCCTGGAGTGGAGCTAGCGGGGGAGCTCAGATAACGCAGTATTTT.

In this sample, this clonotype turned up many times. The V gene is TRBV30, the J gene TRBJ1-1; 10 positions agree with TRBD1. The CDR3 has 13 residues. Germline CDR1 and CDR2: GTSNPN and SVGIG (reference sequence). With V trimmed by 5 bases and J by 3 bases, 3 bases remained unmatched. The CDR3: CAWEDRGYTEAFF. CDR3 bases: TGTGCCTGGGAGGACAGGGGGTACACTGAAGCTTTCTTT.

This clonotype was recorded at least ten times. The rearrangement uses TRBV14 and TRBJ2-5; perhaps D is TRBD1 or TRBD2 (5 bases each). Trimming pared 2 bases from V and 5 bases from J, leaving 6 bases between. CDR3 length equals 12 residues. Germline assignment: CDR1 SGHDN and CDR2 FVKESK. DNA of the CDR3: TGTGCCAGCAGCCAATGGGACGAGACCCAGTACTTC. This translates into CASSQWDETQYF.

The V call is TRBV9, the J call TRBJ2-1; 10 positions agree with TRBD2. This CDR3 spans 16 amino acids. J was trimmed by 8 bases and V by 4 bases; bases with no gene match: 12. Germline loops: CDR1 SGDLS, CDR2 YYNGEE. The CDR3 DNA reads as TGTGCCAGCAGCCCTAGCGGGAGAGGTGGTTATGATGAGCAGTTCTTC. Protein: CASSPSGRGGYDEQFF.

This clonotype was counted ten times or more. The V call is TRBV7-8, the J call TRBJ2-7, with D perhaps matching TRBD2 (6 bases). The CDR3 runs to 14 residues. Germline values: CDR1 SGHVS, CDR2 FQNEAQ. V was shortened by 2 bases and J by 3 bases, with 11 bases between the two germline ends. CDR3 bases: TGTGCCAGCAGCTTATATCCGGGGGACTACGAGCAGTACTTC. It yields the protein CASSLYPGDYEQYF.

This clonotype was seen many times. V usage is TRBV19 and J usage is TRBJ2-5; D is ambiguous. This CDR3 is 13 amino acids long. Germline-derived CDR1 and CDR2 are LNHDA and SQIVND (reference sequence). Trimming pared 3 bases from V and 2 bases from J, leaving 7 bases between. The CDR3 here is CASSIMPQETQYF. CDR3 in DNA: TGTGCCAGTAGTATCATGCCTCAAGAGACCCAGTACTTC.

This clonotype was observed at least ten times. The V and J genes are TRBV11-2 and TRBJ2-3; D possibly corresponds to TRBD1 (6 bases). CDR1 is SGHAT, CDR2 FQNNGV, per germline. The V gene lost 5 bases and the J gene lost 3 bases, with 12 bases spanning the gap. The CDR3 totals 14 residues. The CDR3 is CASSQGFSTDTQYF. The DNA for the CDR3 is TGTGCCAGCAGCCAGGGGTTTTCGACAGATACGCAGTATTTT.

The sample holds many counts of this clonotype. The CDR3 nucleotides are TGCGCCAGCAGCCAGGGACTAGCCAGATACAATGAGCAGTTCTTC. Translation: CASSQGLARYNEQFF. The rearrangement joins TRBV4-3 to TRBJ2-1, with 9 bases matching TRBD2. CDR1 LGHNA and CDR2 YSLEER come from the germline V gene. This CDR3 is built from 15 residues. V trimming: 3 bases; J trimming: 4 bases; junction bases outside the gene matches: 4.

As regards this clonotype: This may arise from a read error, as a much more abundant clone is one base away. The V gene is TRBV28, the J gene TRBJ2-6; D is unclear. CDR1 and CDR2 (germline): MDHEN, SYDVKM. This CDR3 is 15 amino acids long. V was pared by 5 bases and J by 0 bases, with 8 bases between. The CDR3 sequence: CASSPTLSGANVLTF. Here the CDR3 DNA reads TGTGCCAGCAGTCCCACGCTCTCTGGGGCCAACGTCCTGACTTTC.

The gene calls are TRBV6-2 or TRBV6-3 and TRBJ1-1, with D possibly being TRBD1 (6 bases). This CDR3 comprises 15 residues. The germline gives CDR1 MNHEY, CDR2 SVGEGT. Between the trimmed V and J ends, which lost 6 bases and 0 bases, there was a span of 14 bases. In DNA, the CDR3 is TGTGCCAGCAGCCATCGGACAGCGATGAACACTGAAGCTTTCTTT. This encodes CASSHRTAMNTEAFF.

The table lists this clonotype with many counts. V and J are TRBV9 and TRBJ2-7; D possibly corresponds to TRBD1 (7 bases). Germline CDR1 SGDLS, CDR2 YYNGEE. V was trimmed by 3 bases and J by 3 bases, leaving 13 bases between them. The CDR3 covers 14 residues. CDR3 coding DNA: TGTGCCAGCAGCGGCGGGGACAGTCACTACGAGCAGTACTTC. Its translation is CASSGGDSHYEQYF.

Worth noting for this clonotype: One end of the junction varies from germline; a read error may be responsible. This sequence joins TRBV7-2 and TRBJ2-3, with 8 bases fitting TRBD2. This CDR3 has 16 residues. CDR1 is SGHTA and CDR2 is FQGNSA in the germline V gene. As DNA, the CDR3 is TGTGCCAGCAGCCTAAGCGGGAGCTCTAGCACAGATACGCGGTATTTT. Residues: CASSLSGSSSTDTRYF.

The CDR3 DNA reads as TGTGCCAGCAGTTTTGGAACGGCTGGCTACACCTTC. Translated: CASSFGTAGYTF. This chain uses TRBV28 with TRBJ1-2; D not certain. Deletions cut 3 bases from V and 7 bases from J, with 9 bases between. CDR1 is MDHEN and CDR2 is SYDVKM in the germline V gene. The CDR3 has 12 residues.

This clonotype was observed at least ten times. V gene TRBV3-1 combines with J gene TRBJ2-7, with D perhaps TRBD2 (6 bases). This CDR3 has 16 residues. CDR1 is LGHDT and CDR2 is YNNKEL in the germline V gene (reference sequence). Trimming shortened V by 1 base and J by 3 bases, and 16 bases separated the two germline ends. This CDR3 reads CASSQGGLGGYYEQYF. The CDR3 DNA is TGTGCCAGCAGCCAAGGCGGTCTGGGGGGATACTACGAGCAGTACTTC.

The table lists this clonotype with many counts. The chain carries TRBV4-1 and TRBJ2-1; D is possibly TRBD1 or TRBD2 (5 bases each). Germline assignment: CDR1 MGHRA and CDR2 YSYEKL. Between the trimmed V and J ends, which lost 5 bases and 0 bases, there was a span of 11 bases. This CDR3 region has 15 residues. CDR3 DNA sequence: TGCGCCAGCAGCACCAGGGAGAACTCCTACAATGAGCAGTTCTTC. Amino acids: CASSTRENSYNEQFF.

This chain joins TRBV7-6 and TRBJ1-1; no clear D. V was pared by 5 bases and J by 5 bases, with 12 bases between. The germline gives CDR1 SGHVS, CDR2 FNYEAQ. The CDR3 totals 13 residues. CDR3 loop: CASSQMKWTEAFF. DNA of the CDR3: TGTGCCAGCAGCCAAATGAAGTGGACTGAAGCTTTCTTT.

The sample holds a few counts of this clonotype. The chain uses TRBV20-1 and TRBJ2-1, with TRBD2 identical over 14 bases. The CDR3 consists of 18 residues. From germline, CDR1 is DFQATT and CDR2 SNEGSKA (reference sequence). The trim removed 3 bases at V and 5 bases at J, leaving 12 bases unmatched. The CDR3 coding sequence is TGCAGTGCTAGGCCTGCTGGACTAGCGGGGGGCCTACACAATGAGCAGTTCTTC. It yields the protein CSARPAGLAGGLHNEQFF.

This clonotype was observed a handful of times. A much larger clone is a single base away; this may be a read error. This sequence joins TRBV4-1 and TRBJ2-2, with TRBD1 identical over 11 bases. This CDR3 region has 16 residues. The J segment lost 6 bases and the V segment lost 2 bases, leaving 5 bases of the junction unmatched. CDR1 and CDR2 from the germline V gene are MGHRA and YSYEKL. CDR3 sequence (DNA): TGCGCCAGCAGCCAAAGCGGGACAGGGGGGGCCGGGGAGCTGTTTTTT. Translation gives CASSQSGTGGAGELFF.

Many counts were recorded for this clonotype. The J gene is TRBJ2-5, the V gene TRBV29-1; tentatively, D is TRBD1 (6 bases). Germline loops: CDR1 SQVTM, CDR2 ANQGSEA. The CDR3 has 13 amino acids. The V gene lost 8 bases and the J gene lost 0 bases, with 13 bases spanning the gap. DNA of the CDR3: TGCAGCTTCAGGGGACCGTACCAAGAGACCCAGTACTTC. This codes for CSFRGPYQETQYF.